The 17 T cell receptor beta chains given below trace back to one sample, sequenced in a study of vaccination and CD4 T cells after COVID-19. The Oncomine TCR Beta short-read assay was applied to DNA of cultured CD4+ T cells. TCRdb analysed the PCR reads with MiXCR anew, one entry per CDR3 protein. The sample includes 9,500 to 15,000 distinct CDR3 sequences, over 50% seen only once; the top ten take roughly a quarter. The antigens these receptors bind are not known. Specified treatment: approximately 11-day PBMC culture with coronavirus spike peptide pools or control peptides (ViraFEST assay). Sequenced material: CD4+ T cells from blood, cultured in vitro. The receptors were gathered from a human donor who had recovered from COVID-19.

V is TRBV30 and J is TRBJ2-3, with 10 bases matching TRBD2. The CDR3 has 16 residues. V lost 4 bases and J lost 0; bases outside the gene matches: 7. Germline lookup yields CDR1 GTSNPN and CDR2 SVGIG (reference sequence). The DNA of the CDR3 is TGTGCCTGGAAGAGGGCTAGCGGGAGAAGCACAGATACGCAGTATTTT. Protein: CAWKRASGRSTDTQYF.

A note on this clonotype: At one boundary the junction diverges from the germline segment, which might be a read error. The chain couples TRBV20-1 to TRBJ2-3; 9 positions match TRBD2. Per the germline V gene, CDR1 is DFQATT and CDR2 is SNEGSKA (reference sequence). The CDR3 covers 15 residues. CDR3 protein: CNARDLAGSTDTQYF. The CDR3 DNA sequence: TGCAATGCTAGAGATCTAGCGGGAAGCACAGATACGCAGTATTTT.

This chain joins TRBV5-1 and TRBJ1-2; no firm D call. The germline V gene encodes CDR1 SGHRS and CDR2 YFSETQ. V was clipped by 4 bases and J by 2 bases, with 12 bases between them. CDR3 size: 14 residues. DNA for the CDR3: TGCGCCAGCAGCCCCCGGACCGGCAACTATGGCTACACCTTC. Translating it yields CASSPRTGNYGYTF.

The chain uses TRBV5-6 and TRBJ2-7, with 10 bases that match TRBD2. J was trimmed by 6 bases and V by 1 base; bases with no gene match: 16. CDR3 size: 18 residues. Germline values: CDR1 SGHDT, CDR2 YYEEEE. The CDR3 region has the DNA TGTGCCAGCAGCTTGAATTTAAGGTCGTCTAGCGGGAGAGGCGAGCAGTACTTC. Translation: CASSLNLRSSSGRGEQYF.

Here the CDR3 DNA reads TGTGCCAGCAGTGTCTTACAGGGGGCGGCCCTCTATGGCTACACCTTC. Its translation is CASSVLQGAALYGYTF. V usage is TRBV2 and J usage is TRBJ1-2, with TRBD1 matching over 9 bases. Germline trimming cut 4 bases from V and 4 bases from J; bases unmatched to any gene: 10. Germline CDR1 is SNHLY and CDR2 is FYNNEI. The CDR3 has 16 amino acids.

CDR3 DNA: TGCAGTGCTAGATTCCTAACTAGGGATACGCAGTATTTT. Translating gives CSARFLTRDTQYF. The chain couples TRBV20-1 to TRBJ2-3, with a weak D call TRBD2 (5 bases). The V and J ends lost 2 bases and 6 bases respectively, with 12 bases between them. This CDR3 contains 13 residues. CDR1 is DFQATT and CDR2 is SNEGSKA in the germline V gene (reference sequence).

The sample holds a few counts of this clonotype. The chain uses TRBV20-1 and TRBJ1-2; no clear D gene. V was shortened by 0 bases and J by 8 bases, with 19 bases between the two germline ends. Per germline, CDR1 DFQATT and CDR2 SNEGSKA (reference sequence). The CDR3 is 15 amino acids. The CDR3 loop is CSARDDRSLFGGYTF. The DNA of the CDR3 is TGCAGTGCTAGAGATGACCGGAGCCTCTTTGGGGGCTACACCTTC.

The V call is TRBV7-2, the J call TRBJ2-7; 15 nucleotides match TRBD2. This CDR3 is built from 16 residues. Germline V gene lookup returns CDR1 SGHTA and CDR2 FQGNSA. The V segment lost 6 bases and the J segment 4 bases; nucleotides outside the gene matches: 7. In nucleotides, the CDR3 is TGTGCCAGCAGTCGGACTAGCGGGGGGGCACGATACGAGCAGTACTTC. Amino acid sequence: CASSRTSGGARYEQYF.

The J gene is TRBJ1-5, the V gene TRBV28, with D possibly matching TRBD1 (6 bases). The V gene's germline CDR1 is MDHEN and CDR2 SYDVKM. The germline V and J ends were trimmed by 3 bases and 0 bases, with 15 bases remaining between them. The CDR3 has 17 amino acids. For the CDR3, the DNA is TGTGCCAGCAGTTTCGGACAGACCTCGTTTAGCAATCAGCCCCAGCATTTT. Amino acid sequence: CASSFGQTSFSNQPQHF.

The chain recombines TRBV14 with TRBJ2-3; possibly TRBD2 for D (7 bases). V was pared by 0 bases and J by 11 bases, with 15 bases between. The CDR3 spans 14 residues. CDR1 is SGHDN, CDR2 FVKESK, per germline. The CDR3 loop is CASSQDPRGGEQYF. In DNA form, the CDR3 reads TGTGCCAGCAGCCAAGACCCCCGAGGGGGGGAGCAGTATTTT.

This chain connects TRBV20-1 to TRBJ1-3; D unresolved. Trimming stripped 3 bases from V and 4 bases from J, with 25 bases between. Germline V gene lookup returns CDR1 DFQATT and CDR2 SNEGSKA (reference sequence). The CDR3 spans 18 residues. This CDR3 is CSASPPRGGSGSGNTIYF. The CDR3, as DNA: TGCAGTGCTAGCCCCCCCCGCGGCGGCTCGGGTTCGGGAAACACCATATATTTT.

The CDR3 DNA reads as TGTGCCAGCAGCTTACAGGCGGGGGGGAACACCGGGGAGCTGTTTTTT. This encodes CASSLQAGGNTGELFF. The rearrangement uses TRBV7-2 and TRBJ2-2, with 8 bases that match TRBD2. This CDR3 has 16 residues. The trim removed 2 bases at V and 1 base at J, leaving 3 bases unmatched. Germline V gene data show CDR1 as SGHTA and CDR2 as FQGNSA.

This clonotype was observed a single time. This sequence joins TRBV11-3 and TRBJ2-7, with D possibly being TRBD2 (6 bases). V was trimmed by 1 base and J by 1 base, leaving 11 bases between them. This CDR3 is built from 15 residues. The V gene's germline CDR1 is SGHNT and CDR2 YENEEA. This chain's CDR3 is CASSLVGSGSYEQYF. CDR3 in DNA: TGTGCCAGCAGCTTAGTCGGGAGTGGATCCTACGAGCAGTACTTC.

This clonotype was counted only a few times. The J gene is TRBJ1-5, the V gene TRBV7-8; D is unresolved. V lost 4 bases to trimming and J lost 5 bases, with 9 bases between them. Germline CDR1 reads SGHVS; CDR2 reads FQNEAQ. This CDR3 is built from 13 residues. The CDR3 sequence: CASSYGTDQPQHF. The CDR3 DNA sequence: TGTGCCAGCAGCTATGGAACGGATCAGCCCCAGCATTTT.

A few counts support this clonotype. The V gene is TRBV20-1, the J gene TRBJ1-2; TRBD1 agrees at 10 bases. Germline V gene data show CDR1 as DFQATT and CDR2 as SNEGSKA (reference sequence). The CDR3 has 14 amino acids. J gave up 4 bases and V 3 bases, and 5 bases lay outside the gene matches. The CDR3 coding sequence is TGCAGTGCTAGTCCGACAGGGGGCCGCTATGGCTACACCTTC. It is translated as CSASPTGGRYGYTF.

The gene calls are TRBV6-4 and TRBJ1-5; unclear D gene. Deletions cut 10 bases from V and 9 bases from J, with 16 bases between. Germline V gene sequence: CDR1 MRHNA, CDR2 SNTAGT. The CDR3 is 12 amino acids. As DNA, the CDR3 is TGTGCCATCAATCACCCCCCTTGGCCCCAGCATTTT. This gives the protein CAINHPPWPQHF.

The chain carries TRBV20-1 and TRBJ2-7; TRBD1 agrees at 8 bases. V shed 6 bases and J 4 bases; nucleotides not matched to a gene: 8. The CDR3 is made up of 13 amino acids. CDR1 DFQATT and CDR2 SNEGSKA come from the germline V gene (reference sequence). The CDR3 region is CSAGDRPAYEQYF. The CDR3 nucleotides read TGCAGTGCCGGGGACAGGCCGGCGTACGAGCAGTACTTC.